This T cell receptor (beta chain) was sequenced during a study of shared clonotypes between healthy human individuals (dated by TCRdb to about 2020). Some background on the complete study: A few men and a couple of women, aged 18 to 49 years, made up the cohort. For each donor, CD4 naive and CD4 memory were each run on three plates, CD8 naive on two plates, and CD8 memory on one plate. Libraries were prepared and TCR repertoires were sequenced by different laboratories using diverse techniques, in order to increase sequencing depth and limit assay-specific biases. To estimate repertoire size and how much clonotype sharing occurs between individuals, the study deeply sequenced the blood TCR repertoires of about five healthy adults. Each donor's leukapheresis produced roughly between about 0.9 and 9.5 billion PBMCs.

A word on this clone: It has no known antigen specificity. Base qualities are not recorded, but no much larger clone differs from it by a single base. This sample includes further DNA sequences coding for the same CDR3.

CD8 naive samples were obtained by positive selection for CCR7 among CD45RO-negative cells, yielding a CD45RA+CCR7+ population from which TemRA cells were excluded. The donors were healthy, HIV-negative adults with no recently reported acute infections or vaccinations. Every donor was a Caucasian adult living in Nashville, Tennessee, USA. Blood was obtained by leukapheresis, after which PBMCs were separated by Ficoll-Histopaque density gradient centrifugation and cryopreserved in liquid nitrogen vapor phase. Analytical flow cytometry was used to check the purity and quantity of each magnetically sorted T cell population. Each sorted fraction had its genomic DNA isolated and then quantified by UV absorbance on a Nanodrop 2000c. Overall results and qualifications from the work: Pairwise subsampling led to the expectation that sequencing depth would affect the degree of clonotype sharing among donors. Even with the large sequencing depth, rarefaction of the sorted-subset datasets indicated that sequencing was incomplete. Sampling was restricted to blood, and TCR repertoires in tissues likely differ from the TCR repertoires found in blood. Clonotypes shared by all four sorted-subset donors showed higher generation probabilities than non-shared clonotypes. The genetic and exposure-history diversity represented was limited by the small number of donors. Across a few donors, approximately 5% of naive CD4, roughly 3.3% of naive CD8, around 2.1% of memory CD4, and approximately 0.42% of memory CD8 clonotypes were shared. Naive subsets generally had larger estimated clonotype richness than memory subsets did.

V is cut by 1 base and J by 1 base, and the space between the germline ends is 7 bases. Sequences MGHRA (CDR1) and YSYEKL (CDR2) are obtained from the germline V gene. The CDR3 goes from the cysteine to the phenylalanine over 14 residues. Just CDR3 DNA is preserved here, 42 bases in frame from base 1. Using the deep immunoSEQ assay, TCR CDR3 regions were amplified from genomic DNA by multiplex PCR. Extracted genomic DNA from each cell subset was distributed evenly across all wells of several immunoSEQ 96-well plates, and each plate was treated as a replicate. For sorted subsets, about 200 ng genomic DNA, equal to about 30,000 T cell genomes, was loaded into each replicate PCR. Purified libraries were measured with a Qubit 3.0 fluorometer, size-checked on a Bioanalyzer 2100, and measured again with the KAPA Library Quantification kit. Every immunoSEQ 96-well plate was sequenced on a separate single-read 150-cycle Illumina NextSeq 550 flow cell. The published analysis was carried out like this. Because the immunoSEQ output held only junctional sequences and lacked quality scores, the filtering could not match the filtering applied to full-length reads. To assign V/J genes and CDR3, sequences were annotated against IMGT germline references using PyIR, a Python wrapper for IgBLAST v1.9. Any read was removed if the V/J assignment was weak (E-value above 1e-6), the CDR3 was missing, or the read contained stop codons, out-of-frame junctions, or ambiguous translated residues. V3J clonotypes were defined by identical inferred V gene, J gene, and CDR3 amino acid sequence. Percentage overlap between repertoires was calculated by dividing the number of shared unique clonotypes by the size of the smaller repertoire. Richness of each repertoire was evaluated using RTK rarefaction, the Chao1 estimator, and Recon v2.1 estimates of unobserved clonotypes. OLGA was used to compute generation probabilities for all TCRbeta clonotypes that the gDNA method yielded from a handful of donors. The table was pulled from immuneACCESS by TCRdb, which kept in-frame rearrangements only. Such tables lose some clones; where checked, under half of the loss comes from unresolved V genes, and the rest has no known cause. From that table come the V and J calls and clone size; the DNA was used to work out D and trimming. This sample lists around 2,000,000 clones; roughly 94% were detected once. The ten largest make up around 1.1% of the sample.

The V gene is TRBV4-1 and the J gene is TRBJ1-1; the D segment cannot be called with confidence. This receptor was taken from a young man in good health. Sequencing input: naive CD8+ T cells sorted from blood. The cell subset or site label, as the study defines it: CD45RA+CCR7+. The encoded CDR3 is CASSQVVGNTEAFF. The nucleotide sequence is given as TGCGCCAGCAGCCAAGTTGTAGGGAACACTGAAGCTTTCTTT.